Shown below are 21 T cell receptor beta chains from a single sample sequenced in a study of blood T cell repertoires in COVID-19. Assay used: immunoSEQ multiplex PCR; TCRdb lists only in-frame clones, some missing. The repertoire holds some 150,000 clones, with around 90% as singletons. Sequenced input: peripheral blood. The source of these receptors is a woman aged 55-70 years with active or convalescent COVID-19.

V and J are TRBV21-1 and TRBJ2-5; TRBD2 reflects the table's D call only, with no check against the DNA. TRBV21-1 is labeled a pseudogene. This CDR3 has 14 amino acids. CDR3 nucleotides: TGTGCCAGCAGGGCCGGGGAAATGGTGGGGACCCAGTACTTC. As protein: CASRAGEMVGTQYF.

The V gene is TRBV30, the J gene TRBJ2-2, with TRBD1 identical over 8 bases. With 7 bases clipped from V and 1 base from J, the junction kept 5 bases outside the gene matches. CDR1 is GTSNPN and CDR2 is SVGIG in the germline V gene (reference sequence). CDR3 length: 14 residues. The DNA of the CDR3 is TGTGCCTTACCCGACAGGGGGAACACCGGGGAGCTGTTTTTT. This sequence encodes CALPDRGNTGELFF.

This sequence joins TRBV3-1 (or the pseudogene TRBV3-2) and TRBJ1-2; 10 bases map to TRBD1. The germline V gene has CDR1 LGHDT and CDR2 YNNKEL (reference sequence). The junction had 3 bases not matched to a gene; V was cut back by 4 bases and J by 4 bases. CDR3 size: 14 residues. CDR3 coding DNA: TGTGCCAGCAGCCTGGGACAGGGGATCTATGGCTACACCTTC. This sequence encodes CASSLGQGIYGYTF.

The chain is built from TRBV30 and TRBJ2-7; D is unclear. V lost 1 base, J lost 7 bases, and 8 bases lay in between. The CDR3 has 11 residues. CDR1 and CDR2 from the germline V gene are GTSNPN and SVGIG (reference sequence). CDR3 in amino acids: CAWSGLREQYF. CDR3 sequence (DNA): TGTGCCTGGAGTGGTCTCCGGGAGCAGTACTTC.

The rearrangement joins TRBV5-1 to TRBJ1-1, with 9 bases fitting TRBD1. CDR3 length: 16 amino acids. Trimming removed 4 bases from V and 1 base from J; junction bases left unmatched: 8. Per germline, CDR1 SGHRS and CDR2 YFSETQ. This CDR3 is CASSAGQGRRNTEAFF. The DNA of the CDR3 is TGCGCCAGCAGCGCCGGACAGGGGCGTAGGAACACTGAAGCTTTCTTT.

The V gene is TRBV10-3, the J gene TRBJ2-3, with 7 bases that match TRBD1. Germline CDR1 reads ENHRY; CDR2 reads SYGVKD. Trimming cost V 4 bases and J 1 base; bases outside gene matches: 11. CDR3 length: 17 amino acids. The chain's CDR3 is CAISGGTASIGTDTQYF. DNA of the CDR3: TGTGCCATCAGTGGGGGGACAGCGAGCATCGGCACAGATACGCAGTATTTT.

The chain is built from TRBV9 and TRBJ2-1, with 15 positions matching TRBD2. Germline CDR1 reads SGDLS; CDR2 reads YYNGEE. This CDR3 comprises 18 residues. V shed 2 bases and J 7 bases; nucleotides not matched to a gene: 10. The CDR3 nucleotides read TGTGCCAGCAGCGTTACCCCCGGGACTAGCGGGGGGTTAAATGAGCAGTTCTTC. It codes for CASSVTPGTSGGLNEQFF.

The genes are TRBV3-1 (or the pseudogene TRBV3-2) and TRBJ2-7; 15 bases are a match to TRBD2. This CDR3 contains 16 residues. In germline, CDR1 is LGHDT, CDR2 YNNKEL (reference sequence). V dropped 1 base and J dropped 9; count of bases not matched to a gene: 7. CDR3 DNA: TGTGCCAGCAGCCAAGGGACTAGCGGGGGGGCTGGTGGGCAGTACTTC. Protein product: CASSQGTSGGAGGQYF.

The chain uses TRBV4-3 and TRBJ2-1, with 10 positions matching TRBD2. After removal of 0 bases from V and 8 bases from J, the junction contained 4 bases not matched to a gene. CDR1 is LGHNA and CDR2 is YSLEER in the germline V gene. The CDR3 has 15 residues. The CDR3 sequence is CASSQEKRGGDEQFF. For the CDR3, the DNA is TGCGCCAGCAGCCAAGAAAAGCGGGGGGGCGATGAGCAGTTCTTC.

V and J are TRBV7-2 and TRBJ1-2, with D possibly matching TRBD1 (5 bases). The V end was cut by 5 bases, the J end by 5 bases, with 18 bases between. From germline, CDR1 is SGHTA and CDR2 FQGNSA. The CDR3 contains 15 residues. In DNA form, the CDR3 reads TGTGCCAGCAGCCCAGTTACGGGGGAGCGTTATGGCTACACCTTC. It encodes CASSPVTGERYGYTF. Looking up the rest from reference TRBV7-2 and TRBJ1-2 gives the full variable domain: GAGVSQSPSNKVTEKGKDVELRCDPISGHTALYWYRQSLGQGLEFLIYFQGNSAPDKSGLPSDRFSAERTGGSVSTLTIQRTQQEDSAVYLCASSPVTGERYGYTFGSGTRLTVV.

CDR3 amino acids: CASSTGQGNTGELFF. The CDR3 nucleotides are TGCGCCAGCAGCACGGGACAGGGAAACACCGGGGAGCTGTTTTTT. The gene calls are TRBV5-1 and TRBJ2-2; TRBD1 aligns across 9 bases. The CDR3 contains 15 residues. V lost 4 bases, J lost 2 bases, and 3 bases stayed unmatched. CDR1 and CDR2 from the germline V gene are SGHRS and YFSETQ. Combining the CDR3 with reference TRBV5-1 and TRBJ2-2 gives the whole variable domain KAGVTQTPRYLIKTRGQQVTLSCSPISGHRSVSWYQQTPGQGLQFLFEYFSETQRNKGNFPGRFSGRQFSNSRSEMNVSTLELGDSALYLCASSTGQGNTGELFFGEGSRLTVL.

This clone was found a few times. The chain carries TRBV5-1 and TRBJ2-6, with D possibly TRBD2 on 6 matching bases. The CDR3 spans 18 residues. The V and J ends lost 4 bases and 0 bases respectively, with 17 bases between them. Germline assignment: CDR1 SGHRS and CDR2 YFSETQ. The CDR3: CASSLGGTGRSGANVLTF. CDR3 nucleotides: TGCGCCAGCAGCCTAGGCGGGACTGGACGCTCTGGGGCCAACGTCCTGACTTTC.

The chain employs TRBV5-4 and TRBJ1-2, with D maybe TRBD1 (5 bases). Germline CDR1 is SGHNT and CDR2 is YYREEE (reference sequence). Trimming cost V 0 bases and J 4 bases, with 10 bases left between them. The CDR3 covers 14 residues. The CDR3 DNA sequence: TGTGCCAGCAGCTTGGACAGGATCTTCTATGGCTACACCTTC. It specifies CASSLDRIFYGYTF. Full variable domain (remainder filled in from reference TRBV5-4 and TRBJ1-2): ETGVTQSPTHLIKTRGQQVTLRCSSQSGHNTVSWYQQALGQGPQFIFQYYREEENGRGNFPPRFSGLQFPNYSSELNVNALELDDSALYLCASSLDRIFYGYTFGSGTRLTVV.

The chain couples TRBV18 to TRBJ2-3, with D uncertain. Germline V CDR1 and CDR2: KGHSH, LQKENI. There are 12 residues in the CDR3. Deletions cut 3 bases from V and 6 bases from J, with 7 bases between. The CDR3 bases are TGTGCCAGCTCACCGGCGGAGGATACGCAGTATTTT. The encoded protein is CASSPAEDTQYF.

This chain uses TRBV6-5 with TRBJ1-1; TRBD1 agrees at 8 bases. V trimming: 2 bases; J trimming: 5 bases; junction bases outside the gene matches: 10. In germline, CDR1 is MNHEY, CDR2 SVGAGI. The CDR3 contains 16 residues. The CDR3 loop is CASSYSNQGASTEAFF. CDR3 coding DNA: TGTGCCAGCAGTTACAGTAATCAGGGGGCTTCGACTGAAGCTTTCTTT.

The chain employs TRBV7-2 and TRBJ2-7; TRBD2 aligns across 7 bases. The CDR3 totals 13 residues. V lost 4 bases and J lost 6; bases outside the gene matches: 6. Germline CDR1 reads SGHTA; CDR2 reads FQGNSA. CDR3 sequence: CASSSNGLGEQYF. DNA for the CDR3: TGTGCCAGCAGCTCCAACGGACTAGGCGAGCAGTACTTC.

This clone was found once. The chain combines TRBV3-1 (or the pseudogene TRBV3-2) with TRBJ1-3; TRBD1 matches 7 bases. Germline CDR1 is LGHDT and CDR2 is YNNKEL (reference sequence). V lost 4 bases to trimming and J lost 0 bases; unmatched junction nucleotides: 3. This CDR3 has 15 residues. The CDR3 spells CASSLRGSSGNTIYF. Here the CDR3 DNA reads TGTGCCAGCAGCCTCAGGGGGAGCTCTGGAAACACCATATATTTT.

This clone appeared a single time. The J gene is TRBJ2-5, the V gene TRBV2, with D tentatively TRBD1 (5 bases). Germline-derived CDR1 and CDR2 are SNHLY and FYNNEI. V was trimmed by 6 bases and J by 2 bases, leaving 13 bases between them. The CDR3 is 14 amino acids. DNA for the CDR3: TGTGCCAGCAGCGTAGGACGGACACAAGAGACCCAGTACTTC. Translated, it gives CASSVGRTQETQYF.

V and J are TRBV18 and TRBJ1-5; no definite D call. In germline, CDR1 is KGHSH, CDR2 LQKENI. V lost 6 bases to trimming and J lost 1 base, with 13 bases between them. This CDR3 is built from 15 residues. CDR3 coding DNA: TGTGCCAGCTCGAGGGCCAGCGACAGCAATCAGCCCCAGCATTTT. It encodes CASSRASDSNQPQHF. Looking up the rest from reference TRBV18 and TRBJ1-5 gives the full variable domain: NAGVMQNPRHLVRRRGQEARLRCSPMKGHSHVYWYRQLPEEGLKFMVYLQKENIIDESGMPKERFSAEFPKEGPSILRIQQVVRGDSAAYFCASSRASDSNQPQHFGDGTRLSIL.

V gene TRBV27 combines with J gene TRBJ1-5, with 9 bases aligning to TRBD1. Germline V gene lookup returns CDR1 MNHEY and CDR2 SMNVEV (reference sequence). CDR3 length equals 15 residues. The J segment lost 3 bases and the V segment lost 5 bases, leaving 5 bases of the junction unmatched. The CDR3 region is CASSPWTGDNQPQHF. For the CDR3, the DNA is TGTGCCAGCAGTCCCTGGACAGGGGACAATCAGCCCCAGCATTTT.

The rearrangement joins TRBV27 to TRBJ2-1; 7 bases fit TRBD1. J gave up 2 bases and V 6 bases, and 4 bases lay outside the gene matches. From germline, CDR1 is MNHEY and CDR2 SMNVEV (reference sequence). CDR3 length: 14 amino acids. CDR3 protein: CASSTGQPYNEQFF. The DNA of the CDR3 is TGTGCCAGCAGCACGGGACAGCCCTACAATGAGCAGTTCTTC.